The present entry profiles one TCR beta chain with its context. Antigen: not known. The V gene's germline CDR1 is SGHNT and CDR2 YENEEA. The length of the CDR3 is 13 residues. Trimming cost V 2 bases and J 5 bases, with 9 bases left between them. This entry is derived from a study of OX40 agonist ivuxolimab in advanced cancers. Across the whole study: It was permissible to have had prior anti-PD-1, anti-PD-L1 or anti-CTLA-4 therapy, and about 40% had some. Study-level results: More expanded clones were seen, on average, in CD8+ T cells than in CD4+.

The table came from immunoSEQ multiplex PCR; TCRdb's copy has only in-frame clones and leaves some out. The sample records roughly 7,000 clones, about 74% being singletons. The chain uses TRBV11-3 and TRBJ2-5; D remains unclear. The sequences come from CD4+ or CD8+ T cells sorted from blood, collected in a trial of the OX40 agonist ivuxolimab. This TCR was recovered from an adult with an advanced solid tumor such as melanoma, head and neck, liver or kidney cancer. CDR3: CASSLSKAETQYF. The CDR3 DNA sequence: TGTGCCAGCAGCTTAAGTAAGGCGGAGACCCAGTACTTC.